This entry is about one T cell receptor beta chain. This sample is part of a study of blood T cell repertoires in COVID-19. Turning to the study itself: The United States, Italy and Spain supplied acute and convalescent COVID-19 samples. T cells, B-cell-depleted T cells, or PBMCs provided the cDNA or gDNA that served as material.

Allocation to cohorts depended on clinical history reported by the participants. Using immunoSEQ multiplex PCR, the repertoire was profiled, and TCRdb retains in-frame clones only, with some absent. This sample yields around 150,000 clones, of which almost 85% are seen a single time; approximately 3% belongs to the top ten. This CDR3 has 15 residues. J lost 10 bases, V lost 6 bases, and 9 bases had no gene match. Germline CDR1 is MDHEN and CDR2 is SYDVKM. The TCR originated in a woman in her 50s with acute COVID-19. The chain uses TRBV28 and TRBJ1-6; TRBD1 agrees at 10 bases. Sequenced sample: PBMCs or T cells enriched from blood (not recorded which). DNA for the CDR3: TGTGCCAGCAGATCGGGACAGGGGTTTTTGTCACCCCTCCACTTT. This gives the protein CASRSGQGFLSPLHF.